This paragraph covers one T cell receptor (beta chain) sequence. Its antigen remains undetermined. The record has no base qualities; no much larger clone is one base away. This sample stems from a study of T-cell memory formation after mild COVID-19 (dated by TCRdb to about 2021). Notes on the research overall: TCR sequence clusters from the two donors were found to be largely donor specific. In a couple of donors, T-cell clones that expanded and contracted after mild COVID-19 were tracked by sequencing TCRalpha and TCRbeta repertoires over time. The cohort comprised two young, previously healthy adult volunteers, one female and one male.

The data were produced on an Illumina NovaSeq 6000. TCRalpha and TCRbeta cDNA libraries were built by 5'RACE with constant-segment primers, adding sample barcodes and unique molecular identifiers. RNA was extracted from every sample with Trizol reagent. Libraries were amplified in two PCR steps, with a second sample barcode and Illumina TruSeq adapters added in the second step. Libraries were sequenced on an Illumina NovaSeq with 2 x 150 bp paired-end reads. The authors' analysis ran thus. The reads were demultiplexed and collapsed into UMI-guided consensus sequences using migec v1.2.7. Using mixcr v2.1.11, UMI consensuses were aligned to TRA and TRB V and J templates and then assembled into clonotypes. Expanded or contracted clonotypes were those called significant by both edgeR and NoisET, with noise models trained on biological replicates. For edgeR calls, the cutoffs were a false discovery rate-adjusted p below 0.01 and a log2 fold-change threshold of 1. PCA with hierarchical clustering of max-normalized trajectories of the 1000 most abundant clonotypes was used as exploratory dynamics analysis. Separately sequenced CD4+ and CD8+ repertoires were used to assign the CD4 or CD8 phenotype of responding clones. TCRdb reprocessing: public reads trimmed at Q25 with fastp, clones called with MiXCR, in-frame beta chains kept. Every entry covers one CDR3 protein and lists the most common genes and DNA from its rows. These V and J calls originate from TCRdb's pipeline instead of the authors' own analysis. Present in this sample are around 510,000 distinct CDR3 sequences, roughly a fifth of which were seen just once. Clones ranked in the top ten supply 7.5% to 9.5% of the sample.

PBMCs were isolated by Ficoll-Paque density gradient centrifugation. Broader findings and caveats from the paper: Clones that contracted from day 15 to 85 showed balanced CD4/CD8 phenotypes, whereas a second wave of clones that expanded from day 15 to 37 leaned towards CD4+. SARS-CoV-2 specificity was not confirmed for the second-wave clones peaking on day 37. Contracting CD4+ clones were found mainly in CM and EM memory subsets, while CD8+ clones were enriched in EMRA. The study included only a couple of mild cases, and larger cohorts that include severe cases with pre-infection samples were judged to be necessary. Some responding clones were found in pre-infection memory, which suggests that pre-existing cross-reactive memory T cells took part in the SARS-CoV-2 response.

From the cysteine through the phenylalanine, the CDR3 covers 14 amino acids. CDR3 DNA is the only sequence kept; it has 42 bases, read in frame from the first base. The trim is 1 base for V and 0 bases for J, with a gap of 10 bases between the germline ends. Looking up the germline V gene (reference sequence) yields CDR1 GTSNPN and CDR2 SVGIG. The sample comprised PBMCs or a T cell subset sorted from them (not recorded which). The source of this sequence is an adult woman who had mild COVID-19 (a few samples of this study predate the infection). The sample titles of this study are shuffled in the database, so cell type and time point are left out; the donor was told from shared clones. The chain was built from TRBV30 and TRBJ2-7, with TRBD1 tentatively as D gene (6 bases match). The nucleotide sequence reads TGTGCCTGGAGTGAGGACAGTAGCTCCTACGAGCAGTACTTC. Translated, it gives CAWSEDSSSYEQYF.